This T cell receptor beta chain was retrieved from a study of CD4 T cells in relation to SARS-CoV-2 and coronaviruses. Turning to the study itself: After nine to eleven days of antigen culture, PBMC TCR beta CDR3s were sequenced.

Regarding the study as a whole: SARS-CoV-2-driven expansion was significantly weaker in crossreactive than monoreactive clones.

Profiling relied on immunoSEQ multiplex PCR, and the TCRdb table lists in-frame clones only, not all of them. The sample includes about 38,000 clones, roughly 73% seen only once; the top ten take roughly 20%. In regard to this clone: The antigen remains undetermined.

CDR3 length equals 12 residues. Looked up from germline, CDR1 is SGHTA and CDR2 is FQGTGA. The V end was cut by 2 bases, the J end by 6 bases, with 6 bases between. The sample taken for sequencing was memory CD4+ T cells from PBMCs, cultured in vitro. The chain recombines TRBV7-3 with TRBJ2-3; no reliable D call. This sequence originates from an adult with COVID-19. CDR3 region: CASSLLGDTQYF. CDR3 nucleotide sequence: TGTGCCAGCAGCTTACTGGGGGATACGCAGTATTTT.